Below, one T cell receptor beta chain is given with its context. The antigen remains undetermined. From germline, CDR1 is SGDLS and CDR2 YYNGEE. This CDR3 is built from 13 residues. V lost 0 bases and J 8 bases, leaving 11 bases between the germline ends. Using immunoSEQ multiplex PCR, the repertoire was profiled, and TCRdb retains in-frame clones only, with some absent. The sample consists of around 140,000 clones, 87% of them appearing once. The entry originates in a study of cytomegalovirus exposure and HLA in healthy donors. Study conclusions and caveats: High specificity and sensitivity for cytomegalovirus status were reported for the classifier.

The sequence came from a man younger than 35 in good health and CMV-seropositive. This chain joins TRBV9 and TRBJ1-1, with no clear D. The sequenced sample was PBMCs. CDR3 sequence: CASSVGGRSEAFF. DNA for the CDR3: TGTGCCAGCAGCGTAGGAGGCCGATCGGAAGCTTTCTTT. Variable domain in full (rest from reference TRBV9 and TRBJ1-1): DSGVTQTPKHLITATGQRVTLRCSPRSGDLSVYWYQQSLDQGLQFLIQYYNGEERAKGNILERFSAQQFPDLHSELNLSSLELGDSALYFCASSVGGRSEAFFGQGTRLTVV.